This TCR beta chain was identified in a study of CD4 T cells in relation to SARS-CoV-2 and coronaviruses. Study-wide results and limits: The cross-reactivity analysis covered only spike protein, not other viral proteins. About 65% of donors had memory CD4+ clonotypes crossrecognizing SARS-CoV-2 and common cold coronavirus spike.

The CDR3 runs to 17 residues. V gave up 0 bases and J gave up 6 bases; unmatched junction bases: 10. In germline, CDR1 is MDHEN, CDR2 SYDVKM. Naive and memory CD4+ T cell DNA was deep-sequenced without culture. Method: immunoSEQ multiplex PCR; TCRdb's copy keeps in-frame clones and lacks some. The sample has some 65,000 clones; about 89% are singletons. Remarks on this clone: Its antigen is still unknown.

CD4+ T cells from unexposed donors were obtained before the COVID-19 pandemic (2011-2018). The origin of this receptor is a human donor in good health. The sample comprised memory CD4+ T cells from PBMCs. The V and J genes are TRBV28 and TRBJ2-7; 11 bases fit TRBD1. The CDR3 loop reads CASSLWGQGDGTAEQYF. CDR3 sequence (DNA): TGTGCCAGCAGTTTATGGGGACAGGGGGATGGAACGGCCGAGCAGTACTTC.